This TCR beta chain stems from a study of T-cell memory formation after mild COVID-19. About the study: In these data, TCR clusters were largely donor specific. General study findings and limits: Clones contracting across day 15 to 85 had a balanced CD4/CD8 profile; later expanding clones leaned CD4+. Pre-infection memory already had some responding clones, implying cross-reactive memory joined.

Worth noting for this clonotype: What it binds is unknown.

TCRalpha and TCRbeta libraries used 5'RACE with constant-segment primers and UMIs. From the 5' RACE reads, TCRdb called clonotypes with MiXCR, one entry per CDR3 protein. The sample yields fewer than 500,000 distinct CDR3 sequences, around 25% seen once. With V trimmed by 3 bases and J by 3 bases, 3 bases remained unmatched. The CDR3 extends over 15 amino acids. CDR1 and CDR2 (germline): LNHDA, SQIVND (reference sequence). This receptor was obtained from an adult woman who had mild COVID-19 (a few samples of this study predate the infection). Cell type and time point are not known. J is TRBJ2-7 and V is TRBV19; 12 nucleotides agree with TRBD1. The specimen sequenced was PBMCs or a T cell subset sorted from them (not recorded which). CDR3 coding DNA: TGTGCCAGTAGTATCGGGACAGGGGGCGTCTACGAGCAGTACTTC. Translated: CASSIGTGGVYEQYF. Using reference TRBV19 and TRBJ2-7 for the parts outside the CDR3, the full variable domain is DGGITQSPKYLFRKEGQNVTLSCEQNLNHDAMYWYRQDPGQGLRLIYYSQIVNDFQKGDIAEGYSVSREKKESFPLTVTSAQKNPTAFYLCASSIGTGGVYEQYFGPGTRLTVT.